This TCR beta chain was sequenced in a study of regulatory T cells in long-lasting Graves disease. Study outcomes and limitations: TRBV28, TRBJ1-2 and TRBJ2-5 emerged as the favored segments in persistent disease. Persistent cases of Graves' showed reduced TCR diversity relative to newly diagnosed patients.

This clonotype has only a few counts. What it binds is not known. Construction of the TCR beta libraries employed iRepertoire HTBI primers in conjunction with Arm-PCR of CDR3 regions. One entry per CDR3 protein results from TCRdb running MiXCR on the multiplex PCR reads. This table holds over 450,000 distinct CDR3 sequences, under 25% found once. The sample's time point: persistent/refractory GD, antithyroid drugs over 5 years with positive TRAb. RNA isolated from PBMCs was used to make the TCR library. Germline values: CDR1 KGHSH, CDR2 LQKENI. The CDR3 length is 19 residues. Trimming cost V 2 bases and J 4 bases; bases outside gene matches: 17.

The chain is built from TRBV18 and TRBJ2-5; 9 nucleotides line up with TRBD2. This receptor was obtained from a female donor with Graves disease. Sequencing used peripheral blood mononuclear cells (PBMCs), obtained when the disease was refractory, from a patient treated with antithyroid drugs. The CDR3 DNA sequence: TGTGCCAGCTCACCATCCCGGATCAGTAGCGGGAGTTGGGTAGAGACCCAGTACTTC. It yields the protein CASSPSRISSGSWVETQYF.